This T cell receptor beta chain was identified in a study of Tregs in tolerant kidney transplant recipients. Study-level background: Antibodies separated recipient from donor cells.

The V gene's germline CDR1 is KGHSH and CDR2 LQKENI. This CDR3 is built from 14 residues. V lost 2 bases, J lost 7 bases, and 2 bases stayed unmatched. Sequenced by immunoSEQ multiplex PCR; TCRdb stores in-frame clones only, minus some. The repertoire has approximately 17,000 clones, approximately 61% of them found once; the top ten carry about 3.5%. With regard to this clone: No antigen is known for it.

The origin of this receptor is a human donor in good health. The V and J genes are TRBV18 and TRBJ2-1; 10 nucleotides align to TRBD1. Source material: Tregs from blood cultured with allogeneic cells. CDR3 DNA sequence: TGTGCCAGCTCACCAGACAGGGGGCGGAATGAGCAGTTCTTC. It translates to CASSPDRGRNEQFF.